A selection of T cell receptor beta chains follows, all from one sample in a study of blood T cell repertoires in COVID-19. Clones were read by immunoSEQ multiplex PCR, and TCRdb kept only the in-frame ones, dropping some. This table has roughly 190,000 clones, 87% appearing once. The sample comprised PBMCs or T cells enriched from blood (not recorded which). The receptors were gathered from a young woman who had recovered from COVID-19. The CDR3 runs from the conserved cysteine through the conserved F or W. The D gene is left open where the match is weak. Rows may omit the clone size; those that give it use once, few, many or a size class.

clone size | J gene | D gene | V gene | CDR3 DNA | CDR3 protein
- | TRBJ1-1 | - | TRBV7-2 | TGTGCCAGCAGTTCTGCAGGGGACACTGAAGCTTTCTTT | CASSSAGDTEAFF
- | TRBJ1-5 | - | TRBV7-6 | TGTGCCAGCAGCCGAGGGGGGGATCAGCCCCAGCATTTT | CASSRGGDQPQHF
- | TRBJ2-7 | - | TRBV7-8 | TGTGCCAGCAGCGAGTCTAGCTCCTACGAGCAGTACTTC | CASSESSSYEQYF
- | TRBJ1-5 | - | TRBV15 | TGTGCCACTGGGCCTGGGGGCCCTCAGCCCCAGCATTTT | CATGPGGPQPQHF
- | TRBJ2-1 | - | TRBV5-1 | TGCGCCAGCAGCTTGGCCCCGGCGGGACCCTACAATGAGCAGTTCTTC | CASSLAPAGPYNEQFF
many | TRBJ2-7 | - | TRBV11-3 | TGTGCCAGCAGCTTCGCTTACGGGGGAGAGCAGTACTTC | CASSFAYGGEQYF
few | TRBJ2-7 | - | TRBV2 | TGTGCCAGCAGGATGGACAGATCTTACGAGCAGTACTTC | CASRMDRSYEQYF
- | TRBJ2-3 | TRBD2 | TRBV24-1 | TGTGCCACCAGTGATTCGGGGGGTCGGGGACTAGCGGCCACAGATACGCAGTATTTT | CATSDSGGRGLAATDTQYF
- | TRBJ1-2 | TRBD1 | TRBV12-3/TRBV12-4 | TGTGCCAGCAGTCATAGACAGGGTGGCTACACCTTC | CASSHRQGGYTF
- | TRBJ2-7 | TRBD2 | TRBV11-3 | TGTGCCAGCAGCTTAGCGGGACTAGGATCCTACGAGCAGTACTTC | CASSLAGLGSYEQYF
- | TRBJ1-2 | - | TRBV12-3/TRBV12-4 | TGTGCCAGCAGTCCATCAGGGTACTATGGCTACACCTTC | CASSPSGYYGYTF
- | TRBJ1-1 | - | TRBV23-1 | TGCGCCAGCAGTCAATCCCCCGCCCCGGGTACTGAAGCTTTCTTT | CASSQSPAPGTEAFF
- | TRBJ1-2 | - | TRBV7-3 | TGTGCCAGCAGCCTCGGTGGCTATGGCTACACCTTC | CASSLGGYGYTF
- | TRBJ1-6 | - | TRBV6-5 | TGTGCCATCACTTCAAGCTCCTATAATTCACCCCTCCACTTT | CAITSSSYNSPLHF
- | TRBJ1-1 | - | TRBV20-1 | TGCAGTGCCGAAGGGGACACTGAAGCTTTCTTT | CSAEGDTEAFF
- | TRBJ2-1 | - | TRBV9 | TGTGCCAGCAGCGCGGTGGGGCCTATGGTCTCCAATGAGCAGTTCTTC | CASSAVGPMVSNEQFF
- | TRBJ1-5 | - | TRBV6-6 | TGTGCCAGCAGTTACTCAGGGGCCGGGAATCAGCCCCAGCATTTT | CASSYSGAGNQPQHF
few | TRBJ1-2 | TRBD1 | TRBV7-2 | TGTGCCAGCAGCAAGGACAGGTTACAAAGCTATGGCTACACCTTC | CASSKDRLQSYGYTF
- | TRBJ2-7 | - | TRBV3-1/TRBV3-2 | TGTGCCAGCAGCCAAGTAGCCAACGAGCAGTACTTC | CASSQVANEQYF
- | TRBJ2-1 | - | TRBV1 | TGCACCAGCAGCCAACATCCTACTAGCGGGAGAGGGAATGAGCAGTTCTTC | CTSSQHPTSGRGNEQFF
few | TRBJ2-2 | - | TRBV6-5 | TGTGCCAGCAGTTACGTAGCGGTTAACACCGGGGAGCTGTTTTTT | CASSYVAVNTGELFF
once | TRBJ2-3 | - | TRBV19 | TGTGCCAGTAGTGTGGGGTGGAGCGGCAGGCCCCATAGCACAGATACGCAGTATTTT | CASSVGWSGRPHSTDTQYF
- | TRBJ1-1 | - | TRBV7-9 | TGTGCCAGCAGCTTTCAGATGAACACTGAAGCTTTCTTT | CASSFQMNTEAFF
- | TRBJ1-1 | - | TRBV2 | TGTGCCAGCACCCAAAGCCAAAGAGGAGGCACTGAAGCTTTCTTT | CASTQSQRGGTEAFF
- | TRBJ1-2 | TRBD1 | TRBV19 | TGTGCCAGTAGTACCGGGACAGGGTCTGGCTACACCTTC | CASSTGTGSGYTF
- | TRBJ1-2 | - | TRBV7-9 | TGTGCCAGCAGCTTCCCCGGACAGCCCTATGGCTACACCTTC | CASSFPGQPYGYTF
- | TRBJ2-2 | - | TRBV7-9 | TGTGCCAGACCTTCCCTCGGGGGCGGGGAGCTGTTTTTT | CARPSLGGGELFF
- | TRBJ1-6 | - | TRBV7-2 | TGTGCCAGCAGTCTCTCCTATAATTCACCCCTCCACTTT | CASSLSYNSPLHF
- | TRBJ2-2 | - | TRBV18 | TGTGCCAGCTCACCATATATTAGGAACACCGGGGAGCTGTTTTTT | CASSPYIRNTGELFF
- | TRBJ2-7 | TRBD2 | TRBV11-2 | TGTGCCAGCCGACTAGCGGTCTCCTACGAGCAGTACTTC | CASRLAVSYEQYF
- | TRBJ2-2 | - | TRBV29-1 | TGCAGCGTTGCCAGGGCTAACACCGGGGAGCTGTTTTTT | CSVARANTGELFF
- | TRBJ2-1 | TRBD1 | TRBV9 | TGTGCCAGCAGCGTACTACCGGACAGGGGAGCTCGGCAGTTCTTC | CASSVLPDRGARQFF